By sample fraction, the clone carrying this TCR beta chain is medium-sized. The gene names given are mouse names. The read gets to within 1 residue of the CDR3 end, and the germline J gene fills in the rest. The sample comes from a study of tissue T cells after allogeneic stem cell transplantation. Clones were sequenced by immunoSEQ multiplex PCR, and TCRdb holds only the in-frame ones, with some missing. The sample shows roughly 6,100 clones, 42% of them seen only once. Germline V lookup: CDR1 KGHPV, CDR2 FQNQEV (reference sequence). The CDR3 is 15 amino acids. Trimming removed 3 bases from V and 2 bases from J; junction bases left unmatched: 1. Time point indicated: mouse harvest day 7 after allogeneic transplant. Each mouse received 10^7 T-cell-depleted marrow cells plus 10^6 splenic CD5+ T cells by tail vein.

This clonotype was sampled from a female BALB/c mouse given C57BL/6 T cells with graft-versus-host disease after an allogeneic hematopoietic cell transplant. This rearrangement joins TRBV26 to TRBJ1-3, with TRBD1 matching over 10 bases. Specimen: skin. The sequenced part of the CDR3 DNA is TGTGCCAGCAGTCTCGGACAGGGGGCTGGAAATACGCTCTAT. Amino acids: CASSLGQGAGNTLY. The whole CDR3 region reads CASSLGQGAGNTLYF. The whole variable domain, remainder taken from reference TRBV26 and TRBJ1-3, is NSKVIQTPRYLVKGQGQKAKMRCIPEKGHPVVFWYQQNKNNEFKFLINFQNQEVLQQIDMTEKRFSAECPSNSPCSLEIQSSEAGDSALYLCASSLGQGAGNTLYFGEGSRLIVV.